This T cell receptor (beta chain) stems from a study of blood T cell repertoires in COVID-19. Across the study: The study drew acute and convalescent COVID-19 samples from the United States, Italy and Spain. Sources were T cells, B-cell-depleted T cells, or PBMCs; the material itself was cDNA or gDNA.

The length of the CDR3 is 15 residues. The V gene end was trimmed by 5 bases and the J gene end by 4 bases; junction bases not matched to a gene: 8. Germline CDR1 reads SEHNR; CDR2 reads FQNEAQ (reference sequence). Per the study methods: Researchers report that nucleated cell counts were estimated from reference gene primer amplification. The data were produced by immunoSEQ multiplex PCR, yet TCRdb's version contains in-frame clones alone and is incomplete. That table furnishes V, J and clone size, whereas the DNA furnished D and trimming. Here the sample spans over 120,000 clones, less than 80% being singletons.

J is TRBJ1-2 and V is TRBV7-9; 9 bases line up with TRBD1. This sequence was found in a woman of 80 years or more with active or convalescent COVID-19. Sample: peripheral blood. The CDR3 nucleotides are TGTGCCAGCAGCACTCGGGACAGGGCCGTCTATGGCTACACCTTC. Translating gives CASSTRDRAVYGYTF.